The clone carrying this T cell receptor (beta chain) has more than one count but fewer than ten. Its antigen is not known. This entry comes from a study of identical twins. The study's findings and limits: Invariant MAIT and iNKT cells are populations that could partly confound zero-insertion analyses.

TCRdb re-derived calls from the 5' RACE reads in MiXCR, one entry per CDR3 protein. The sample includes 500,000 to 700,000 distinct CDR3 sequences, roughly 7.1% of them seen just once. The CDR3 contains 15 residues. CDR1 SQVTM and CDR2 ANQGSEA come from the germline V gene. V was trimmed by 2 bases and J by 7 bases, leaving 18 bases between them. The sample was also reused in another study, on yellow fever vaccine responses in identical twins.

The receptor comes from a woman aged 18-29 years in good health. The chain employs TRBV29-1 and TRBJ2-1, with D perhaps matching TRBD2 (6 bases). Sequencing was carried out using PBMCs. The CDR3 nucleotides read TGCAGCGTTGAACATAGCGGAGAGGCTAGAAATGAGCAGTTCTTC. This sequence encodes CSVEHSGEARNEQFF.